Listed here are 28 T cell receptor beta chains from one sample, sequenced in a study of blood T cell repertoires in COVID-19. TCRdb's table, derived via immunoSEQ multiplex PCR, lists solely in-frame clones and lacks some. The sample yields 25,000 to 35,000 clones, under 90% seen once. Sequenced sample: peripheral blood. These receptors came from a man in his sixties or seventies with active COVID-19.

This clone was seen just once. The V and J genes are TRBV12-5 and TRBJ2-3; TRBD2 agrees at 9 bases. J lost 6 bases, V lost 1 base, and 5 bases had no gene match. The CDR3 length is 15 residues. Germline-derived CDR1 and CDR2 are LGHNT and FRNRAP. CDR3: CASGLGVAGGDTQYF. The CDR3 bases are TGTGCTAGTGGTTTGGGTGTGGCGGGAGGGGATACGCAGTATTTT.

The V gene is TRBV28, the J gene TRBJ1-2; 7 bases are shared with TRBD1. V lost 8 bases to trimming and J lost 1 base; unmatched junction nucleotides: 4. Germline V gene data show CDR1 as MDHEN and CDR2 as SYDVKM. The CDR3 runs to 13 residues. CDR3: CASRPGGNYGYTF. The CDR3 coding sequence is TGTGCCAGCCGGCCAGGGGGTAACTATGGCTACACCTTC.

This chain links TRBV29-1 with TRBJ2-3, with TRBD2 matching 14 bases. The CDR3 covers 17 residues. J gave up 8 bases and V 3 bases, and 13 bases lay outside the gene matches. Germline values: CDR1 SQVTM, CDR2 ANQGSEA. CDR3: CSVDAGTSGGPAGTQYF. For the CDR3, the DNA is TGCAGCGTTGACGCCGGGACTAGCGGGGGCCCGGCGGGTACGCAGTATTTT.

The CDR3, as DNA: TGTGCCAGCAGCCAGTATCGACTCTCGAACACTGAAGCTTTCTTT. Residues: CASSQYRLSNTEAFF. This chain joins TRBV3-1 (or the pseudogene TRBV3-2) and TRBJ1-1; D is uncertain. The CDR3 runs to 15 residues. V gave up 3 bases and J gave up 1 base, with 12 bases separating them. Per the germline V gene, CDR1 is LGHDT and CDR2 is YNNKEL (reference sequence).

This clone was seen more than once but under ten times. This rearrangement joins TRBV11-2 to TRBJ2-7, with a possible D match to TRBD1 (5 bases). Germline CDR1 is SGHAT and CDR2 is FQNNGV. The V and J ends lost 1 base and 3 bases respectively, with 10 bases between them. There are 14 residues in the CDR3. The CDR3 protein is CASSLGRQFYEQYF. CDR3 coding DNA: TGTGCCAGCAGCTTAGGGAGACAGTTCTACGAGCAGTACTTC. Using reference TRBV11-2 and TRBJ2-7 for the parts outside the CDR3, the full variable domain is EAGVAQSPRYKIIEKRQSVAFWCNPISGHATLYWYQQILGQGPKLLIQFQNNGVVDDSQLPKDRFSAERLKGVDSTLKIQPAKLEDSAVYLCASSLGRQFYEQYFGPGTRLTVT.

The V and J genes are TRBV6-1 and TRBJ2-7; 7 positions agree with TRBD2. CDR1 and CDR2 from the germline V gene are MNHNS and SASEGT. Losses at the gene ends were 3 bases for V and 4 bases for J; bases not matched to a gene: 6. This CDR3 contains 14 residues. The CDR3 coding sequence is TGTGCCAGCAGTGATCTTGGGAGGGGTTACGAGCAGTACTTC. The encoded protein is CASSDLGRGYEQYF.

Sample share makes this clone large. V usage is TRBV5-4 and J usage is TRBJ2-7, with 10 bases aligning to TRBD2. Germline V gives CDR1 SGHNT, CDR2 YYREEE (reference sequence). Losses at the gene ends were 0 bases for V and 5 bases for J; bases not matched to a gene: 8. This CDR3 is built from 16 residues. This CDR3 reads CASSLGSGGFGDEQYF. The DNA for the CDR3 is TGTGCCAGCAGCTTGGGTAGCGGGGGGTTCGGCGACGAGCAGTACTTC.

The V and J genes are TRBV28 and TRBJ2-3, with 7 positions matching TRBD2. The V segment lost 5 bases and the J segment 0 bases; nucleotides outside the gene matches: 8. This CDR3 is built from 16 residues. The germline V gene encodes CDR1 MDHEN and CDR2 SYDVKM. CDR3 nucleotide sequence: TGTGCCAGCAGTACTGGGCGGGGGACTAGCACAGATACGCAGTATTTT. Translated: CASSTGRGTSTDTQYF.

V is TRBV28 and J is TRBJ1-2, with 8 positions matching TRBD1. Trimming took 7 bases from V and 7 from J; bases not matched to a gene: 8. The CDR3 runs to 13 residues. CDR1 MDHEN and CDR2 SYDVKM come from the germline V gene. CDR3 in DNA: TGTGCCAGCAACCCGGACAGGGAAGGTGGCTACACCTTC. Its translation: CASNPDREGGYTF.

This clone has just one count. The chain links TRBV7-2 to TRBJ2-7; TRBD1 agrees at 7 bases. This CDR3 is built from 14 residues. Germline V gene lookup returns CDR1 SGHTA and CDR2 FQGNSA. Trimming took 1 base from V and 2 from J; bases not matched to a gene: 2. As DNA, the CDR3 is TGTGCCAGCAGCTTAGGACAGGGAACCTACGAGCAGTACTTC. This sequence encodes CASSLGQGTYEQYF.

CDR3 in DNA: TGCAGTGCTAGTTCAGGGGCCTATAATTCACCCCTCCACTTT. Translating gives CSASSGAYNSPLHF. J is TRBJ1-6 and V is TRBV20-1; D is possibly TRBD1 (6 bases). Deletions cut 3 bases from V and 2 bases from J, with 8 bases between. Germline CDR1 DFQATT, CDR2 SNEGSKA (reference sequence). This CDR3 spans 14 amino acids.

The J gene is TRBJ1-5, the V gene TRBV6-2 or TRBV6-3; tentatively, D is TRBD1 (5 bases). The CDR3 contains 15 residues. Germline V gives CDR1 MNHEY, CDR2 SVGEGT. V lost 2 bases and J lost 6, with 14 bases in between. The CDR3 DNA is TGTGCCAGCAGTTACGGGGGAGGGTCCGGTCAGCCCCAGCATTTT. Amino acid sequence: CASSYGGGSGQPQHF.

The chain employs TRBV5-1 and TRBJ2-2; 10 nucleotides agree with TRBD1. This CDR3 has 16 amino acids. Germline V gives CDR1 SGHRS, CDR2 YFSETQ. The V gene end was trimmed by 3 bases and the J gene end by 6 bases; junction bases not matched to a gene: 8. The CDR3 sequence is CASSSRQGAKAGELFF. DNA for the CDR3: TGCGCCAGCAGCTCCCGACAGGGGGCGAAGGCCGGGGAGCTGTTTTTT.

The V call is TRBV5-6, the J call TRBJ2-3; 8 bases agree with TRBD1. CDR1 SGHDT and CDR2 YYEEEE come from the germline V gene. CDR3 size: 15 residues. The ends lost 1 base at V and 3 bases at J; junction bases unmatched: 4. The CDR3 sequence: CASSLWTGTTDTQYF. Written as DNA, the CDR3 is TGTGCCAGCAGCTTGTGGACAGGGACGACAGATACGCAGTATTTT.

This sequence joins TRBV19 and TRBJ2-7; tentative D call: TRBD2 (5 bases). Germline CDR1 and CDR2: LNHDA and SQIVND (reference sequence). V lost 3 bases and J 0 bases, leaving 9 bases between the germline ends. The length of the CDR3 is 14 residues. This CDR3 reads CASSIGRGSYEQYF. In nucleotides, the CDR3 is TGTGCCAGTAGTATCGGACGGGGCTCCTACGAGCAGTACTTC.

CDR3 residues: CASSGGWGSYEQYF. In nucleotides, the CDR3 is TGTGCCAGCAGCGGAGGGTGGGGCTCCTACGAGCAGTACTTC. The V and J genes are TRBV2 and TRBJ2-7, with D tentatively TRBD2 (6 bases). The CDR3 totals 14 residues. V dropped 6 bases and J dropped 0 bases, with 12 bases sitting between them. Germline V gives CDR1 SNHLY, CDR2 FYNNEI.

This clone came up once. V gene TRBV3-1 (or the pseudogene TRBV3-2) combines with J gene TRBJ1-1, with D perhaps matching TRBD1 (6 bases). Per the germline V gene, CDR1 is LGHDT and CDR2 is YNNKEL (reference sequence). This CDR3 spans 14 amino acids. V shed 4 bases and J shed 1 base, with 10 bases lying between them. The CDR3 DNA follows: TGTGCCAGCAGCCTCGGGACAACGAACACTGAAGCTTTCTTT. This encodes CASSLGTTNTEAFF.

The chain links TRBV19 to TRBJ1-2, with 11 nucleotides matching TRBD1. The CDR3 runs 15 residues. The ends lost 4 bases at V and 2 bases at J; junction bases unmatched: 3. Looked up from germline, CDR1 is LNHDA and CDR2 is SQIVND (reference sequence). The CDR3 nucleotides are TGTGCCAGTAGTACCCGGGACAGGGGGAACTATGGCTACACCTTC. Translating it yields CASSTRDRGNYGYTF.

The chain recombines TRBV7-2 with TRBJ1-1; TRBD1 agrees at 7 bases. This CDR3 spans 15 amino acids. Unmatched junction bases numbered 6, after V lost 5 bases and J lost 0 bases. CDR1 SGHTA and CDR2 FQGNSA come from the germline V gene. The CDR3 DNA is TGTGCCAGCAGCCGCGACAGGGCCGTGAACACTGAAGCTTTCTTT. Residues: CASSRDRAVNTEAFF.

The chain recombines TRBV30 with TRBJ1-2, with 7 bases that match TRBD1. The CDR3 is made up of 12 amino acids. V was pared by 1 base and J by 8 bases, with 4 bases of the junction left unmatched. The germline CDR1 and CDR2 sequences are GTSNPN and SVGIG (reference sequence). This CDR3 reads CAWSEGQWGYTF. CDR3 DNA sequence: TGTGCCTGGAGTGAGGGACAGTGGGGCTACACCTTC.

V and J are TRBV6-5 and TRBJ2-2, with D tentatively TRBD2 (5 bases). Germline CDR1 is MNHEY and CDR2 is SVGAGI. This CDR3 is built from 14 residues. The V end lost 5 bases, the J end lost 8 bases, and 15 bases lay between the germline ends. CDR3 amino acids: CASSPSAVTGELFF. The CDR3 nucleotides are TGTGCCAGCAGTCCCTCAGCGGTAACTGGGGAGCTGTTTTTT.

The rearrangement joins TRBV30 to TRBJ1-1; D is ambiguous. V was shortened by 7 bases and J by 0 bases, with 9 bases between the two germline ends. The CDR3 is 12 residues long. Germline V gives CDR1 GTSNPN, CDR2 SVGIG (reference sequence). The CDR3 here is CASEDLNTEAFF. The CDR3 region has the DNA TGTGCCTCGGAGGACCTGAACACTGAAGCTTTCTTT.

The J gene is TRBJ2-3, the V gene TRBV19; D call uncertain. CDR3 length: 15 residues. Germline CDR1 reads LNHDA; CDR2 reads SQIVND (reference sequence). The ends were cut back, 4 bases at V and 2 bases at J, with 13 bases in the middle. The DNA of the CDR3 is TGTGCCAGTAGTACCCTGACTTTTTCCACAGATACGCAGTATTTT. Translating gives CASSTLTFSTDTQYF.

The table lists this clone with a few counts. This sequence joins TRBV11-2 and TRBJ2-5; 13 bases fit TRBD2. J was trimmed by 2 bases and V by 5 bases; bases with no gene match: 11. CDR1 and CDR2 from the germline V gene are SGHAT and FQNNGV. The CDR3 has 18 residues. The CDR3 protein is CASSRGTSGVSAQETQYF. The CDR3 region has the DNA TGTGCCAGCAGCCGCGGGACTAGCGGGGTCAGCGCACAAGAGACCCAGTACTTC.

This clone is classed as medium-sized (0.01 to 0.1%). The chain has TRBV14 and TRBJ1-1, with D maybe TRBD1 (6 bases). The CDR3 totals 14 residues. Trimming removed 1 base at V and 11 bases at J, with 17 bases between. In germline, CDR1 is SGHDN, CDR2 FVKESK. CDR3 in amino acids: CASSQVWPRQGAFF. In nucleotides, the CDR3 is TGTGCCAGCAGCCAAGTATGGCCCCGTCAGGGGGCTTTCTTT.

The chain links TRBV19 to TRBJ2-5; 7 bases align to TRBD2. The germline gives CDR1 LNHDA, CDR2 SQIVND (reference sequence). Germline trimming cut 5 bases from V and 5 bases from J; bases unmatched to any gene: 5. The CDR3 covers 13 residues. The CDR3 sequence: CASSAGLGETQYF. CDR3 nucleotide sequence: TGTGCCAGTAGTGCCGGACTAGGGGAGACCCAGTACTTC.

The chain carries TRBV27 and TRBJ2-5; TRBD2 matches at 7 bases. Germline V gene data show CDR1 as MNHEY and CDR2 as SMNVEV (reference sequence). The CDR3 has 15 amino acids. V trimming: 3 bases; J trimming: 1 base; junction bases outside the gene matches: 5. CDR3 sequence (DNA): TGTGCCAGCAGTTTGGGGACGGGGGGCCAAGAGACCCAGTACTTC. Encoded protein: CASSLGTGGQETQYF.

DNA of the CDR3: TGTGCCAGCTCACCCTCTTCGGGAACCCACGAGCAGTACTTC. Translation gives CASSPSSGTHEQYF. V gene TRBV18 combines with J gene TRBJ2-7; D perhaps matches TRBD2 (5 bases). Germline assignment: CDR1 KGHSH and CDR2 LQKENI. V was cut by 3 bases and J by 5 bases, with 14 bases left in between. The CDR3 spans 14 residues. Variable domain in full (rest from reference TRBV18 and TRBJ2-7): NAGVMQNPRHLVRRRGQEARLRCSPMKGHSHVYWYRQLPEEGLKFMVYLQKENIIDESGMPKERFSAEFPKEGPSILRIQQVVRGDSAAYFCASSPSSGTHEQYFGPGTRLTVT.